The 29 T cell receptor beta chains given below trace back to one sample, sequenced in a study of CD8+ T cells in alopecia areata. After isolation, RNA underwent reverse transcription to generate cDNA as the sequencing template. Sequenced by immunoSEQ multiplex PCR; TCRdb stores in-frame clones only, minus some. The data show roughly 110,000 clones, none appearing only once, with 15% to 20% held by the ten largest. Sequenced: lesional skin. Every receptor here comes from a C3H/HeJ mouse with alopecia areata. The strain bears MHC haplotype H2-k.

Many counts were recorded for this clone. The germline and genes are mouse ones. The CDR3 end is not reached by the read, which stops 4 residues before it; the germline J gene fills it in. This chain links TRBV13-3 with TRBJ2-1; weak D call: TRBD1 (6 bases). Germline V CDR1 and CDR2: NNHDY, SYVADS. V lost 0 bases to trimming and J lost 5 bases, with 9 bases between them. This CDR3 spans 14 amino acids. The covered CDR3 bases are TGTGCCAGCAGTGATGACAGGGTTCATGCT. Translation gives CASSDDRVHA. The whole CDR3 sequence reads CASSDDRVHAEQFF.

This clone showed up just a few times. Each gene name is a mouse one. The CDR3 extends 4 residues past the end of the read, so its final part is completed from the germline J gene. The chain combines TRBV1 with TRBJ1-1, with 7 bases that match TRBD1. Germline V gene lookup returns CDR1 NSQYPW and CDR2 LRSPGD (reference sequence). Trimming removed 4 bases from V and 4 bases from J; junction bases left unmatched: 3. The CDR3 has 13 amino acids. This CDR3 reads CTCSEGQSTEVFF. The sequenced part of the CDR3 DNA is TGCACCTGCAGTGAGGGACAGTCCACA.

To note about this clone: The genes and germline here are from mouse. The missing CDR3 end, 4 residues past where the read stops, is filled in from the germline J gene. The chain employs TRBV13-3 and TRBJ2-7, with TRBD2 identical over 10 bases. The CDR3 has 12 amino acids. Germline V gene lookup returns CDR1 NNHDY and CDR2 SYVADS. The part of the CDR3 DNA that was read is TGTGCCAGAGGGACTGGGGAGTAT. Encoded protein: CARGTGEY. In full, the CDR3 is CARGTGEYEQYF.

This clone was counted only a few times. Mouse gene names and germline throughout. The read comes to an end 4 residues before the CDR3 does, leaving the germline J gene to fill in the end. The chain is built from TRBV13-3 and TRBJ1-1; 8 bases fit TRBD1. V lost 5 bases to trimming and J lost 1 base; unmatched junction nucleotides: 4. The germline V gene has CDR1 NNHDY and CDR2 SYVADS. The CDR3 has 14 amino acids. CDR3 DNA (partial): TGTGCCAGCAGCCCACAGGGGGGAAACACA. Translated, it gives CASSPQGGNT. The full CDR3 protein is CASSPQGGNTEVFF.

As concerns this clone: Gene names denote mouse genes. The sequence runs out 4 residues before the end of the CDR3; the remainder is reconstructed from the germline J gene. The rearrangement links TRBV13-1 to TRBJ2-7, with D possibly TRBD1 on 5 matching bases. Germline V gene sequence: CDR1 NSHNY, CDR2 SYGAGN. The CDR3 is made up of 13 amino acids. The CDR3 region is CASSEQTEYEQYF. Incomplete CDR3 DNA: TGTGCCAGCAGTGAACAGACAGAATAT.

This clone was detected only a few times. Gene labels here are mouse ones. CDR3 DNA, as far as it was read: TGTGCCAGCAGTGAGAACAGGGGCAACGAA. Translation: CASSENRGNE. The entire CDR3 is CASSENRGNERLFF. This chain connects TRBV13-1 to TRBJ1-4; TRBD1 matches at 7 bases. Read coverage stops 4 residues before the CDR3 terminus; the germline J gene supplies the remainder. V was clipped by 2 bases and J by 4 bases; unmatched bases: 2. CDR3 length equals 14 residues. Germline CDR1 is NSHNY and CDR2 is SYGAGN.

With respect to this clone: Gene names are the mouse ones. The read finishes 4 residues shy of the CDR3 end, and the germline J gene is used to complete it. The genes are TRBV13-1 and TRBJ2-7, with 10 bases matching TRBD2. CDR3 length: 15 residues. CDR1 is NSHNY, CDR2 SYGAGN, per germline. CDR3 sequence: CASSGGLGALYEQYF. CDR3 bases read: TGTGCCAGCAGTGGTGGACTGGGGGCGCTATAT.

Worth noting for this clone: Gene names and germline refer to mouse. Read sequence stops 4 residues before the CDR3 end, and the germline J gene provides the missing end. The rearrangement joins TRBV13-2 to TRBJ1-4; D might be TRBD1 (6 bases). Germline-derived CDR1 and CDR2 are NNHNN and SYGAGS (reference sequence). The length of the CDR3 is 11 residues. CDR3 in amino acids: CASGQGERLFF. CDR3 DNA, as far as it was read: TGTGCCAGCGGACAGGGCGAA.

In its sample, this clone was seen a few times. DNA and listed protein disagree at residue 10, so the protein shown here was translated from the DNA. Mouse gene names and germline throughout. The read terminates 3 residues before the CDR3 end, so the remaining end is supplied by the germline J gene. The J gene is TRBJ1-3, the V gene TRBV13-1; D remains ambiguous. The length of the CDR3 is 13 residues. The V end lost 2 bases, the J end lost 2 bases, and 5 bases lay between the germline ends. Germline V lookup: CDR1 NSHNY, CDR2 SYGAGN. CDR3 DNA (partial): TGTGCCAGCAGTGACACAGCTGGAAATACG. Translated: CASSDTAGNT. The entire CDR3 reads CASSDTAGNTLYF.

To note about this clone: These gene names are mouse names. The CDR3 is cut off 4 residues early in the read; its end comes from the germline J gene. The V call is TRBV19, the J call TRBJ2-1; 11 bases agree with TRBD2. The CDR3 consists of 15 residues. The germline CDR1 and CDR2 sequences are FNHDT and SITEND (reference sequence). Here the CDR3 reads CASTILGGRGAEQFF. The CDR3 bases that were read are TGTGCCAGCACCATACTGGGGGGGCGCGGGGCT.

A few counts support this clone. One end of the junction varies from germline; a read error may be responsible. Any gene name here is a mouse gene name. The CDR3 end lies 4 residues beyond the end of the read and is filled in from the germline J gene. The gene calls are TRBV12-1 and TRBJ1-2; no clear D. The CDR3 contains 12 residues. Germline lookup yields CDR1 SGHSN and CDR2 HYEKVE. Partial CDR3 DNA: TGTGTCAGCTCTCCCCAGAACTCC. Protein: CVSSPQNS. The whole CDR3 region reads CVSSPQNSDYTF. Variable domain in full (rest from reference TRBV12-1 and TRBJ1-2): DSGVVQSPRHIIKEKGGRSVLTCIPISGHSNVVWYQQTLGKELKFLIQHYEKVERDKGFLPSRFSVQQFDDYHSEMNMSALELEDSAMYFCVSSPQNSDYTFGSGTRLLVI.

About this clone: These gene names are mouse names. The sequence runs out 4 residues before the end of the CDR3; the remainder is reconstructed from the germline J gene. Other DNA sequences of this sample code for an identical CDR3. The chain couples TRBV1 to TRBJ1-2; D unclear. The V gene lost 0 bases and the J gene lost 0 bases, with 8 bases spanning the gap. The CDR3 runs to 15 residues. CDR1 is NSQYPW, CDR2 LRSPGD, per germline (reference sequence). The CDR3 is CTCSADRGANSDYTF. The part of the CDR3 DNA that was read is TGCACCTGCAGTGCAGATCGAGGTGCAAACTCC.

Concerning this clone: The genes are named according to mouse. Here the CDR3 reads CTCSARDRGSYEQYF. CDR3 bases read: TGCACCTGCAGTGCAAGGGACAGGGGGTCCTAT. The rearrangement links TRBV1 to TRBJ2-7; 11 nucleotides agree with TRBD1. The read terminates 4 residues ahead of where the CDR3 ends, so the germline J gene completes it. Trimming cost V 2 bases and J 1 base; bases outside gene matches: 1. Germline-derived CDR1 and CDR2 are NSQYPW and LRSPGD (reference sequence). CDR3 length: 15 residues.

This clone showed up just a few times. Here the gene names and germline are mouse. Read coverage stops 4 residues before the CDR3 terminus; the germline J gene supplies the remainder. The chain employs TRBV13-3 and TRBJ1-4, with D perhaps TRBD1 (6 bases). Germline values: CDR1 NNHDY, CDR2 SYVADS. The CDR3 spans 12 residues. The part of the CDR3 DNA that was read is TGTGCCAGCGGGGGGCGCGGCGAA. Translating it yields CASGGRGE. The full CDR3 is CASGGRGERLFF. Combining the CDR3 with reference TRBV13-3 and TRBJ1-4 gives the whole variable domain EAAVTQSPRSKVAVTGGKVTLSCHQTNNHDYMYWYRQDTGHGLRLIHYSYVADSTEKGDIPDGYKASRPSQENFSLILELASLSQTAVYFCASGGRGERLFFGHGTKLSVL.

There are a few counts of this clone. Each gene name is a mouse one. The CDR3 goes on 4 residues after the read ends, and that part is filled in from the germline J gene. The chain is built from TRBV12-2 and TRBJ2-7; D unresolved. Germline V gene data show CDR1 as SGHLS and CDR2 as HYDKME. The CDR3 contains 11 residues. V lost 4 bases, J lost 2 bases, and 5 bases lay in between. The sequenced CDR3 bases are TGTGCCAGCTCCCCTACCTAT. Its translation is CASSPTY. The entire CDR3 sequence reads CASSPTYEQYF. Full variable domain (rest looked up from reference TRBV12-2 and TRBJ2-7): NSGVVQSPRYIIKGKGERSILKCIPISGHLSVAWYQQTQGQELKFFIQHYDKMERDKGNLPSRFSVQQFDDYHSEMNMSALELEDSAVYFCASSPTYEQYFGPGTRLTVL.

About this clone: These gene names are mouse names. The read comes to an end 4 residues before the CDR3 does, leaving the germline J gene to fill in the end. This chain uses TRBV1 with TRBJ2-7; 8 bases agree with TRBD2. CDR1 is NSQYPW, CDR2 LRSPGD, per germline (reference sequence). There are 15 residues in the CDR3. The CDR3 loop is CTCSADPAGGYEQYF. Partial CDR3 DNA: TGCACCTGCAGTGCAGATCCGGCTGGGGGGTAT. Filled out from reference TRBV1 and TRBJ2-7, the complete variable domain reads VTLLEQNPRWRLVPRGQAVNLRCILKNSQYPWMSWYQQDLQKQLQWLFTLRSPGDKEVKSLPGADYLATRVTDTELRLQVANMSQGRTLYCTCSADPAGGYEQYFGPGTRLTVL.

On this clone: Gene names denote mouse genes. The sequence runs out 4 residues before the end of the CDR3; the remainder is reconstructed from the germline J gene. The chain employs TRBV19 and TRBJ2-2; 8 bases map to TRBD2. This CDR3 spans 15 amino acids. The germline gives CDR1 FNHDT, CDR2 SITEND (reference sequence). The junction had 4 bases not matched to a gene; V was cut back by 2 bases and J by 4 bases. Partial CDR3 DNA: TGTGCCAGCAGTATCGGGGGGGGCGGCACCGGG. Translated: CASSIGGGGTG. The whole CDR3 region reads CASSIGGGGTGQLYF.

This clone has only a few counts. Gene names and germline match the mouse. The CDR3 goes on 4 residues after the read ends, and that part is filled in from the germline J gene. The J gene is TRBJ2-1, the V gene TRBV13-3; D gene uncertain. Germline lookup yields CDR1 NNHDY and CDR2 SYVADS. CDR3 length: 15 residues. Deletions cut 2 bases from V and 0 bases from J, with 9 bases between. CDR3 protein: CASSETFFNYAEQFF. The sequenced part of the CDR3 DNA is TGTGCCAGCAGTGAGACTTTTTTTAACTATGCT.

This clone was detected a few times. Here the gene names and germline are mouse. The CDR3 is cut off 4 residues early in the read; its end comes from the germline J gene. This chain links TRBV19 with TRBJ2-5; TRBD2 agrees at 10 bases. Germline V gene lookup returns CDR1 FNHDT and CDR2 SITEND (reference sequence). The length of the CDR3 is 15 residues. The CDR3 loop is CASSPLRDWGDTQYF. The CDR3 DNA, read in part, is TGTGCCAGCAGCCCACTCCGGGACTGGGGTGAC.

This clone has just a few counts. The protein in this entry is translated from the DNA; at residue 12 it differs from the protein listed in TCRdb. Mouse germline and gene names are used. With the read ending 3 residues before the CDR3 end, the germline J gene is used to fill in that end. The V call is TRBV13-1, the J call TRBJ1-6, with a tentative D call TRBD1 (6 bases). TRBJ1-6 qualifies as an ORF whose function is uncertain. CDR3 length: 15 residues. V was trimmed by 5 bases and J by 0 bases, leaving 9 bases between them. The germline V gene has CDR1 NSHNY and CDR2 SYGAGN. The CDR3 DNA, read in part, is TGTGCCAGCAGGGACAGCCTTTCCTATAATTCGCCC. Amino acid sequence: CASRDSLSYNSP. Given in full, the CDR3 is CASRDSLSYNSPLYF.

This clone was seen more than once but under ten times. Mouse gene names and germline throughout. Read data end 4 residues before the CDR3 end; the end is taken from the germline J gene. This chain connects TRBV1 to TRBJ2-7; 11 positions agree with TRBD2. CDR1 and CDR2 (germline): NSQYPW, LRSPGD (reference sequence). The CDR3 spans 16 residues. The covered CDR3 bases are TGCACCTGCAGTGCAGCCTCGGGACTGGGGGTTTAT. It translates to CTCSAASGLGVY. The whole CDR3 is CTCSAASGLGVYEQYF.

This clone showed up just a few times. Genes and germline are mouse. The read halts 4 residues ahead of the CDR3 end, with the missing end drawn from the germline J gene. This chain links TRBV13-3 with TRBJ1-1; TRBD1 matches at 11 bases. V lost 2 bases and J lost 0; bases outside the gene matches: 3. This CDR3 region has 16 residues. Per germline, CDR1 NNHDY and CDR2 SYVADS. The CDR3 bases that were read are TGTGCCAGCAGTGAGGACAGGGGGCTTGCAAACACA. Protein product: CASSEDRGLANT. The full CDR3 protein is CASSEDRGLANTEVFF.

As concerns this clone: The germline and genes are mouse ones. The DNA ends 4 residues before the CDR3 does, and the rest of the CDR3 is filled in from the germline J gene. This chain links TRBV13-3 with TRBJ2-5; 11 positions match TRBD1. V was clipped by 4 bases and J by 3 bases; unmatched bases: 4. The CDR3 extends over 15 amino acids. Germline assignment: CDR1 NNHDY and CDR2 SYVADS. The CDR3 region is CASSPGTGGQDTQYF. Incomplete CDR3 DNA: TGTGCCAGCAGTCCTGGGACAGGGGGTCAAGAC.

A few counts support this clone. Each gene name is a mouse one. The read terminates 4 residues ahead of where the CDR3 ends, so the germline J gene completes it. The chain recombines TRBV19 with TRBJ2-5; 8 nucleotides agree with TRBD2. This CDR3 has 14 residues. V shed 4 bases, J shed 3 bases, and the junction held 4 bases outside the gene matches. The germline V gene encodes CDR1 FNHDT and CDR2 SITEND (reference sequence). The CDR3 sequence is CASSPGLEQDTQYF. The CDR3 bases that were read are TGTGCCAGCAGTCCGGGACTGGAACAAGAC.

With respect to this clone: The gene names given are mouse names. The read gets to within 4 residues of the CDR3 end, and the germline J gene fills in the rest. The chain joins TRBV1 to TRBJ1-1; possible D gene TRBD1, 5 bases. The CDR3 covers 15 residues. V lost 0 bases to trimming and J lost 1 base, with 9 bases between them. Per the germline V gene, CDR1 is NSQYPW and CDR2 is LRSPGD (reference sequence). The CDR3 bases that were read are TGCACCTGCAGTGCAGAAAAGGGGTGGAACACA. Its protein product is CTCSAEKGWNT. From start to end, the CDR3 is CTCSAEKGWNTEVFF.

Comment on this clone: All gene names here are mouse names. The CDR3 end is not reached by the read, which stops 4 residues before it; the germline J gene fills it in. V is TRBV3 and J is TRBJ2-5; 8 bases align to TRBD2. Germline lookup yields CDR1 SNHLY and CDR2 FYNGKV (reference sequence). Germline trimming cut 2 bases from V and 3 bases from J; bases unmatched to any gene: 7. CDR3 length equals 16 residues. CDR3 bases read: TGTGCCAGCAGCTTAAACTGGGGGATGGGGCAAGAC. Protein: CASSLNWGMGQD. The full CDR3 protein is CASSLNWGMGQDTQYF.

This clone was seen many times. The listed genes are named as in mouse. CDR3 DNA (partial): TGTGCCAGCAGTGATGCAAGGGGGTCAAACTCC. Encoded protein: CASSDARGSNS. The entire CDR3 reads CASSDARGSNSDYTF. The chain uses TRBV13-1 and TRBJ1-2; D is perhaps TRBD1 (6 bases). The CDR3 extends 4 residues past the end of the read, so its final part is completed from the germline J gene. Per germline, CDR1 NSHNY and CDR2 SYGAGN. The CDR3 loop spans 15 amino acids. V lost 0 bases to trimming and J lost 0 bases, with 9 bases between them.

On this clone itself: Here the gene names and germline are mouse. The read is 4 residues too short to cover the CDR3 end, so that end is filled in from the germline J gene. The J gene is TRBJ2-7, the V gene TRBV31; TRBD2 aligns across 10 bases. CDR1 and CDR2 (germline): GKSSPN, SITVG. The J segment lost 0 bases and the V segment lost 3 bases, leaving 5 bases of the junction unmatched. This CDR3 has 15 amino acids. CDR3 DNA, as far as it was read: TGTGCCTGGAGCCCCGGGACTGGGGTCTCCTAT. This sequence encodes CAWSPGTGVSY. The CDR3, in full, reads CAWSPGTGVSYEQYF. Full variable domain (remainder filled in from reference TRBV31 and TRBJ2-7): AQTIHQWPVAEIKAVGSPLSLGCTIKGKSSPNLYWYWQATGGTLQQLFYSITVGQVESVVQLNLSASRPKDDQFILSTEKLLLSHSGFYLCAWSPGTGVSYEQYFGPGTRLTVL.

About this clone itself: The listed genes are named as in mouse. Incomplete CDR3 DNA: TGTGCCAGCAGTGATGCATCATGGACTGGGGGGAGAGAC. Amino acid sequence: CASSDASWTGGRD. Given in full, the CDR3 is CASSDASWTGGRDTQYF. This chain connects TRBV13-3 to TRBJ2-5; 11 positions agree with TRBD2. Read coverage stops 4 residues before the CDR3 terminus; the germline J gene supplies the remainder. Germline CDR1 and CDR2: NNHDY and SYVADS. CDR3 size: 17 residues.